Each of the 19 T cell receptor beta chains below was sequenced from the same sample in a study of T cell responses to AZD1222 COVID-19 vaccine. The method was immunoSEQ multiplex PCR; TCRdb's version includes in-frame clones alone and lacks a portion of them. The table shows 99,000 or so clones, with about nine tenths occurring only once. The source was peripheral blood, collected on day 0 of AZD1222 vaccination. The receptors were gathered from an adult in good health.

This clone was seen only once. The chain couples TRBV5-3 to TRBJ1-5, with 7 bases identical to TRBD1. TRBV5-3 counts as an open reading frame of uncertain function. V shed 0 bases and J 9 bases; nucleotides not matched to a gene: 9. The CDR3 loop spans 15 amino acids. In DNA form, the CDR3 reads TGTGCCAGAAGCTTGGCCCCCGGACAGGTTGTGCCCCAGCATTTT. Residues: CARSLAPGQVVPQHF.

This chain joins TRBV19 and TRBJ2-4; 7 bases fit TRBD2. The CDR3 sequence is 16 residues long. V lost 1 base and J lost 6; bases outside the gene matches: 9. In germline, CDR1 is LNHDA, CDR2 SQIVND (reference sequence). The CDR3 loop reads CASSIAGGGSGNIQYF. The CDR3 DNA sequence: TGTGCCAGTAGTATAGCTGGGGGGGGATCGGGAAACATTCAGTACTTC.

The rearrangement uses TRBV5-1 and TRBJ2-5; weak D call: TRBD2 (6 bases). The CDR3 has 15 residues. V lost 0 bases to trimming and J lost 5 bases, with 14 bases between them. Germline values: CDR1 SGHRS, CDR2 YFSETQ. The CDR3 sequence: CASSLEVGGSETQYF. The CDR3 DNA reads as TGCGCCAGCAGCTTGGAGGTGGGGGGATCTGAGACCCAGTACTTC.

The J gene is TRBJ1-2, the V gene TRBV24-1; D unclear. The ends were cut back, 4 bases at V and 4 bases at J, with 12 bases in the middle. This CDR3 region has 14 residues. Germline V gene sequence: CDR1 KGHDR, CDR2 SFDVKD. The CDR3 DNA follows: TGTGCCACCAGTGACCCTACACGCAGCTATGGCTACACCTTC. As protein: CATSDPTRSYGYTF.

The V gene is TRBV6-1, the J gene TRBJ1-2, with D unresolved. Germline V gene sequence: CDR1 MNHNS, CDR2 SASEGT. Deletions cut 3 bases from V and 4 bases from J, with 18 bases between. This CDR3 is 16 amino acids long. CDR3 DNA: TGTGCCAGCAGTGATATGTTCGGGATAGTGTTCTATGGCTACACCTTC. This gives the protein CASSDMFGIVFYGYTF.

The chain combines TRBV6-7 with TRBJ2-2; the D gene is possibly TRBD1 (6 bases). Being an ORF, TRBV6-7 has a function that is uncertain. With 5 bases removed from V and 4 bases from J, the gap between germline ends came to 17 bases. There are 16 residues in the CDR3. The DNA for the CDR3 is TGTGCCAGCAGTCGCTGGTGGGGGCAGGGCACCGGGGAGCTGTTTTTT. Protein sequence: CASSRWWGQGTGELFF.

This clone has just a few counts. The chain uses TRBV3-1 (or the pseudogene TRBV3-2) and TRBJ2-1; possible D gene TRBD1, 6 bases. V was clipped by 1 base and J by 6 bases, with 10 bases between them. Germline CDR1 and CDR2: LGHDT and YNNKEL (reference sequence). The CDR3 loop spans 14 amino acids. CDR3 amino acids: CASSQGGGANEQFF. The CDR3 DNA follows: TGTGCCAGCAGCCAAGGAGGGGGTGCCAATGAGCAGTTCTTC.

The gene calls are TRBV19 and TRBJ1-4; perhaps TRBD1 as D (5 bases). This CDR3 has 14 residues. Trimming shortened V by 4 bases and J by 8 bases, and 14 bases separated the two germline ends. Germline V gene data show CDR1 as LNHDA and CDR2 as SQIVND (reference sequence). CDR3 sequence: CASSKQGGEEKLFF. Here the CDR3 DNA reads TGTGCCAGTAGTAAGCAGGGCGGAGAGGAAAAACTGTTTTTT.

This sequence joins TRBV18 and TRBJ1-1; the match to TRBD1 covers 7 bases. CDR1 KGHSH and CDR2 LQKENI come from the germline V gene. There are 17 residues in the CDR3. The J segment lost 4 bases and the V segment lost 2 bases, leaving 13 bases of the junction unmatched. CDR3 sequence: CASSPTQGVFFGTEAFF. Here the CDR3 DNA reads TGTGCCAGCTCACCAACCCAGGGGGTTTTTTTCGGCACTGAAGCTTTCTTT.

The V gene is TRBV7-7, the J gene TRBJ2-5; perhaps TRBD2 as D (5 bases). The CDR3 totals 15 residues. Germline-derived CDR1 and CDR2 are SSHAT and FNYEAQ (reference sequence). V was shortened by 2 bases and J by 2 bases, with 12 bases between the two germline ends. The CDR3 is CASSLYSGFQETQYF. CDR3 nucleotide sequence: TGTGCCAGCAGCTTATATTCGGGGTTTCAAGAGACCCAGTACTTC. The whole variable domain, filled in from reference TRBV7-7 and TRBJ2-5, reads GAGVSQSPRYKVTKRGQDVTLRCDPISSHATLYWYQQALGQGPEFLTYFNYEAQPDKSGLPSDRFSAERPEGSISTLTIQRTEQRDSAMYRCASSLYSGFQETQYFGPGTRLLVL.

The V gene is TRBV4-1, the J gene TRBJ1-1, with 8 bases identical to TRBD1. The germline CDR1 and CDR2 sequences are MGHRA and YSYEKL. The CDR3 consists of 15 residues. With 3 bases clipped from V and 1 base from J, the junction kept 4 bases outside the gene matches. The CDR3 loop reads CASSHPTGENTEAFF. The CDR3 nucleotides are TGCGCCAGCAGCCACCCGACAGGGGAGAACACTGAAGCTTTCTTT.

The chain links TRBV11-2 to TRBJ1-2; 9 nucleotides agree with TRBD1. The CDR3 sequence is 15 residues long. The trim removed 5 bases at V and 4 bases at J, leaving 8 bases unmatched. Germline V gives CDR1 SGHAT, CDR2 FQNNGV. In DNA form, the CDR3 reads TGTGCCAGCAGCCACCGGGACAGGGTCGGCTATGGCTACACCTTC. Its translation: CASSHRDRVGYGYTF.

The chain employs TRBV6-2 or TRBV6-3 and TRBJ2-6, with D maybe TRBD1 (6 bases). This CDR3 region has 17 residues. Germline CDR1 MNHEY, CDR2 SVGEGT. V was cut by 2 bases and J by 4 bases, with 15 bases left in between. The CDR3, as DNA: TGTGCCAGCAGTTACCCGAAAACCGGGACAGGGGCCAACGTCCTGACTTTC. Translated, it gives CASSYPKTGTGANVLTF.

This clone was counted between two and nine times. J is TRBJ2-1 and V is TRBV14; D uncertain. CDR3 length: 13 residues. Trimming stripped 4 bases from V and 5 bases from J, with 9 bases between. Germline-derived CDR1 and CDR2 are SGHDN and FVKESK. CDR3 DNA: TGTGCCAGCAGCCCAGGAAGCCACAATGAGCAGTTCTTC. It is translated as CASSPGSHNEQFF.

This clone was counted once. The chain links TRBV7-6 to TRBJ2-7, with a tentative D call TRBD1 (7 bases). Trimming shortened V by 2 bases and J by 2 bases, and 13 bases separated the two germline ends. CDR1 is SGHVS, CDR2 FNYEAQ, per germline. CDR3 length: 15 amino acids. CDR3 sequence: CASSLRRDSTYEQYF. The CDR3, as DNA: TGTGCCAGCAGCTTAAGGCGGGACAGCACCTACGAGCAGTACTTC.

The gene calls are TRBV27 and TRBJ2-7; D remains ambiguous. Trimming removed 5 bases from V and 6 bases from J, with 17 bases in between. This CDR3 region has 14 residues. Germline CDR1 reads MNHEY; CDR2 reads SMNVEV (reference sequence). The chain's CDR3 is CASSLSSRVGEQYF. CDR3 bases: TGTGCCAGCAGTCTGAGCTCTAGGGTCGGCGAGCAGTACTTC.

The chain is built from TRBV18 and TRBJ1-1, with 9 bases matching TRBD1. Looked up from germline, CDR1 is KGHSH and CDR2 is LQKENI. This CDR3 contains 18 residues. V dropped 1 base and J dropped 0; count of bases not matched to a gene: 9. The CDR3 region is CASSPRLGTGSMNTEAFF. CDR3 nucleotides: TGTGCCAGCTCACCACGGTTGGGGACAGGGAGCATGAACACTGAAGCTTTCTTT.

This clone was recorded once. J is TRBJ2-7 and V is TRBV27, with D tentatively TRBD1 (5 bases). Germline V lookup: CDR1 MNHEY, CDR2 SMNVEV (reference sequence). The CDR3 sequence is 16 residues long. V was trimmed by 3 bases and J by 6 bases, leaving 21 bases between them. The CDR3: CASSFLRQGISAEQYF. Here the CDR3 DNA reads TGTGCCAGCAGTTTCCTCCGCCAGGGCATATCTGCCGAGCAGTACTTC.

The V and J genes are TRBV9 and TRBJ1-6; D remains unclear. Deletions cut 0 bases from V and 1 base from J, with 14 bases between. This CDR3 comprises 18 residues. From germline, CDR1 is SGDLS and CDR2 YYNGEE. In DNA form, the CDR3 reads TGTGCCAGCAGCGTAGATCAAATAGGTGGATCCTATAATTCACCCCTCCACTTT. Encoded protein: CASSVDQIGGSYNSPLHF.